This entry lists 21 T cell receptor beta chains sequenced from one sample in a study of T cell responses to AZD1222 COVID-19 vaccine. Here immunoSEQ multiplex PCR was the method, and the copy in TCRdb shows in-frame clones only, minus some. The sample includes tens of thousands of clones, around 80% of them seen just once. The sample was peripheral blood, taken on day 0 of AZD1222 vaccination. The receptors come from an adult in good health.

The J gene is TRBJ1-5, the V gene TRBV27; a possible D gene is TRBD1 (5 bases). V lost 8 bases, J lost 7 bases, and 15 bases lay in between. CDR3 length: 13 residues. Germline V CDR1 and CDR2: MNHEY, SMNVEV (reference sequence). The chain's CDR3 is CASGTQGRQPQHF. CDR3 nucleotides: TGTGCCAGCGGCACTCAGGGAAGGCAGCCCCAGCATTTT.

The chain combines TRBV19 with TRBJ1-5; no clear D gene. Germline CDR1 reads LNHDA; CDR2 reads SQIVND (reference sequence). This CDR3 has 15 amino acids. The ends were cut back, 6 bases at V and 0 bases at J, with 12 bases in the middle. CDR3 in DNA: TGTGCCAGTAGGACAAAACCTTTTAGCAATCAGCCCCAGCATTTT. Translation gives CASRTKPFSNQPQHF.

This clone appeared a few times. V and J are TRBV7-6 and TRBJ2-1; D is uncertain. Germline-derived CDR1 and CDR2 are SGHVS and FNYEAQ. V was clipped by 1 base and J by 5 bases, with 12 bases between them. This CDR3 comprises 15 residues. Here the CDR3 DNA reads TGTGCCAGCAGCTTAGGGCAGGTGGCCGACAATGAGCAGTTCTTC. This codes for CASSLGQVADNEQFF.

In this sample, this clone turned up once. The chain has TRBV11-2 and TRBJ1-1; D gene uncertain. V was clipped by 7 bases and J by 0 bases, with 6 bases between them. The V gene's germline CDR1 is SGHAT and CDR2 FQNNGV. The CDR3 length is 12 residues. For the CDR3, the DNA is TGTGCCAGCACAATCATGAACACTGAAGCTTTCTTT. Protein sequence: CASTIMNTEAFF.

The genes are TRBV7-2 and TRBJ1-2; TRBD1 matches 12 bases. Per germline, CDR1 SGHTA and CDR2 FQGNSA. V trimming: 3 bases; J trimming: 8 bases; junction bases outside the gene matches: 4. The CDR3 is made up of 14 amino acids. In DNA form, the CDR3 reads TGTGCCAGCAGCTTCGGGACAGGGGGCGGAGGCTACACCTTC. Translation: CASSFGTGGGGYTF.

The chain couples TRBV6-6 to TRBJ2-7; D may be TRBD2 (6 bases). Trimming removed 5 bases from V and 4 bases from J, with 12 bases in between. CDR3 length equals 13 residues. Germline lookup yields CDR1 MNHNY and CDR2 SVGAGI (reference sequence). For the CDR3, the DNA is TGTGCCAGCAGTCCGGGGGAGGCGTACGAGCAGTACTTC. Protein: CASSPGEAYEQYF.

This rearrangement joins TRBV5-1 to TRBJ2-2; 11 bases align to TRBD1. With V trimmed by 0 bases and J by 6 bases, 1 base remained unmatched. Germline assignment: CDR1 SGHRS and CDR2 YFSETQ. CDR3 length: 15 amino acids. The CDR3 protein is CASSLAGQGAGELFF. Written as DNA, the CDR3 is TGCGCCAGCAGCTTGGCGGGACAGGGGGCCGGGGAGCTGTTTTTT.

This sequence joins TRBV28 and TRBJ2-3; 8 positions agree with TRBD2. V dropped 2 bases and J dropped 5; count of bases not matched to a gene: 3. Per germline, CDR1 MDHEN and CDR2 SYDVKM. The CDR3 has 14 amino acids. CDR3 residues: CASSLTGGRDTQYF. The CDR3 DNA reads as TGTGCCAGCAGTTTAACGGGGGGGCGAGATACGCAGTATTTT.

The CDR3 DNA follows: TGCGCCAGCAGCACGGAGGACAGAGTCAATCAGCCCCAGCATTTT. It translates to CASSTEDRVNQPQHF. J is TRBJ1-5 and V is TRBV4-3; D may be TRBD1 (6 bases). The CDR3 has 15 amino acids. The germline V gene has CDR1 LGHNA and CDR2 YSLEER. Trimming shortened V by 5 bases and J by 3 bases, and 14 bases separated the two germline ends.

J is TRBJ1-6 and V is TRBV6-2 or TRBV6-3; no clear D gene. The CDR3 covers 16 residues. V lost 4 bases to trimming and J lost 10 bases, with 20 bases between them. The germline V gene has CDR1 MNHEY and CDR2 SVGEGT. In nucleotides, the CDR3 is TGTGCCAGCAGTTCCAACGGCCCTGGCTTGCGGTCACCCCTCCACTTT. Protein: CASSSNGPGLRSPLHF.

The chain couples TRBV5-1 to TRBJ2-1; D ambiguous. Trimming cost V 0 bases and J 4 bases, with 17 bases left between them. CDR1 is SGHRS, CDR2 YFSETQ, per germline. CDR3 length: 17 amino acids. The CDR3 DNA is TGCGCCAGCAGCTTGGGAAGGGCGCTCGGAATGTACAATGAGCAGTTCTTC. Translated, it gives CASSLGRALGMYNEQFF.

The chain has TRBV28 and TRBJ1-5, with no clear D. Germline assignment: CDR1 MDHEN and CDR2 SYDVKM. This CDR3 is built from 14 residues. The V gene lost 0 bases and the J gene lost 5 bases, with 8 bases spanning the gap. CDR3 protein: CASSLWGVHQPQHF. The CDR3 region has the DNA TGTGCCAGCAGTTTATGGGGCGTCCATCAGCCCCAGCATTTT.

CDR3 bases: TGCGCCAGCAGCCAAAGAGGATTGGACAAGGCTGGAAACACCATATATTTT. Protein sequence: CASSQRGLDKAGNTIYF. The chain employs TRBV4-3 and TRBJ1-3; possible D gene TRBD1, 5 bases. Per germline, CDR1 LGHNA and CDR2 YSLEER. The CDR3 has 17 amino acids. V was pared by 2 bases and J by 2 bases, with 16 bases between.

This chain uses TRBV7-2 with TRBJ2-6; D not certain. Between the trimmed V and J ends, which lost 5 bases and 0 bases, there was a span of 8 bases. This CDR3 is built from 15 residues. Germline lookup yields CDR1 SGHTA and CDR2 FQGNSA. The CDR3 nucleotides are TGTGCCAGCAGCCAAGGCTACTCTGGGGCCAACGTCCTGACTTTC. Translating it yields CASSQGYSGANVLTF.

Worth noting for this clone: Its ends do not fully match the called genes, so a read error is possible. CDR3 amino acids: CAISESEGTPGF. CDR3 DNA: TGTGCCATCAGTGAGTCGGAGGGGACACCTGGTTTT. The rearrangement joins TRBV10-3 to TRBJ1-1, with D perhaps TRBD1 (6 bases). CDR3 length: 12 residues. Germline V gives CDR1 ENHRY, CDR2 SYGVKD.

In its sample, this clone was seen a few times. The V and J genes are TRBV7-2 and TRBJ1-1; D not resolved. The V and J ends lost 3 bases and 0 bases respectively, with 8 bases between them. The CDR3 is 14 residues long. Germline V gene lookup returns CDR1 SGHTA and CDR2 FQGNSA. CDR3 amino acids: CASSLSHMNTEAFF. In DNA, the CDR3 is TGTGCCAGCAGCTTGTCTCACATGAACACTGAAGCTTTCTTT. The full variable domain, its missing parts supplied by reference TRBV7-2 and TRBJ1-1, is GAGVSQSPSNKVTEKGKDVELRCDPISGHTALYWYRQSLGQGLEFLIYFQGNSAPDKSGLPSDRFSAERTGGSVSTLTIQRTQQEDSAVYLCASSLSHMNTEAFFGQGTRLTVV.

The chain carries TRBV7-2 and TRBJ1-2; 7 bases are shared with TRBD1. From germline, CDR1 is SGHTA and CDR2 FQGNSA. The CDR3 is made up of 16 amino acids. V gave up 4 bases and J gave up 4 bases; unmatched junction bases: 12. The CDR3 DNA reads as TGTGCCAGCAGCTCGGGACAGCCGATGTTATCCTATGGCTACACCTTC. This gives the protein CASSSGQPMLSYGYTF.

The chain uses TRBV7-2 and TRBJ1-6; 9 nucleotides align to TRBD1. V shed 4 bases, J shed 7 bases, and the junction held 5 bases outside the gene matches. Germline lookup yields CDR1 SGHTA and CDR2 FQGNSA. CDR3 length: 15 amino acids. CDR3 nucleotide sequence: TGTGCCAGCAGCTATATGACAGGGGGGAATTCACCCCTCCACTTT. This gives the protein CASSYMTGGNSPLHF.

This clone was seen a single time. This chain links TRBV27 with TRBJ2-1; tentatively, D is TRBD2 (6 bases). The germline V gene encodes CDR1 MNHEY and CDR2 SMNVEV (reference sequence). The V end was cut by 8 bases, the J end by 3 bases, with 20 bases between. This CDR3 region has 16 residues. As DNA, the CDR3 is TGTGCCAGCTTTTCCCCCGGCGGGACCAACTACAATGAGCAGTTCTTC. Translating gives CASFSPGGTNYNEQFF.

This clone was observed a few times. CDR3 DNA sequence: TGTGCCAGCAGGATTCCGGGACAGACCTACGAGCAGTACTTC. Protein product: CASRIPGQTYEQYF. The rearrangement uses TRBV11-2 and TRBJ2-7, with TRBD1 identical over 7 bases. Germline V lookup: CDR1 SGHAT, CDR2 FQNNGV. This CDR3 spans 14 amino acids. J gave up 2 bases and V 6 bases, and 7 bases lay outside the gene matches.

This rearrangement joins TRBV19 to TRBJ1-4, with D uncertain. V lost 8 bases to trimming and J lost 0 bases, with 7 bases between them. CDR1 and CDR2 from the germline V gene are LNHDA and SQIVND (reference sequence). The length of the CDR3 is 13 residues. The CDR3 DNA reads as TGTGCCAGTTCTTGGGCAACTAATGAAAAACTGTTTTTT. Its translation is CASSWATNEKLFF.